Reported below is one T cell receptor (beta chain). What it binds is not known. This clone may be a read error of a much larger clone one base away. Germline-derived CDR1 and CDR2 are LGHDT and YNNKEL (reference sequence). CDR3 length equals 12 residues. The sample originates from a study of human T cells and chemical hapten exposure. Study-wide points: Patch test score tracked positively with PT1 expanded TCR counts.

The time point denotes: pre-sensitization, week 0. The treatment here: therapeutic diphenylcyclopropenone sensitization with weekly scalp DPC. Each CDR3 protein is one row after TCRdb ran MiXCR on the RACE reads. This sample has approximately 370,000 distinct CDR3 sequences, with 5% to 6.5% found just once. This sequence was found in a young woman with alopecia areata. Some clones in this sample may be carry-over from other donors' samples. The chain combines TRBV3-1 with TRBJ2-3; D gene uncertain. The source material was whole blood, sampled in connection with sensitization to the hapten diphenylcyclopropenone (DPC). CDR3 protein: CASSQEAGTEYF. DNA of the CDR3: TGTGCCAGCAGCCAAGAAGCAGGTACGGAGTATTTT.